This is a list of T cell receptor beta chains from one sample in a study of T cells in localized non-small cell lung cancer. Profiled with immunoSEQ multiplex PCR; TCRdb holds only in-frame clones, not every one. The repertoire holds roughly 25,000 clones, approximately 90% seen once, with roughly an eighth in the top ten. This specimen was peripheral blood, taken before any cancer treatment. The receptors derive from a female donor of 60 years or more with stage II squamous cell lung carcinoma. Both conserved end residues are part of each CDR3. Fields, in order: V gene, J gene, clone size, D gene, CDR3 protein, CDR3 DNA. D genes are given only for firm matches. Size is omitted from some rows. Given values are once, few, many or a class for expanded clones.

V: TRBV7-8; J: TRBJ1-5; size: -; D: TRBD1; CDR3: CASSFGDSMQPQHF; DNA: TGTGCCAGCAGCTTTGGGGACAGTATGCAGCCCCAGCATTTT
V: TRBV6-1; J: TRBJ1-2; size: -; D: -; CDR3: CASKVDSPNYGYTF; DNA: TGTGCCAGCAAGGTGGATTCACCTAACTATGGCTACACCTTC
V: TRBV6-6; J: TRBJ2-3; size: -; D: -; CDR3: CASSYSLASDTQYF; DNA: TGTGCCAGCAGTTACTCGCTAGCGTCGGATACGCAGTATTTT
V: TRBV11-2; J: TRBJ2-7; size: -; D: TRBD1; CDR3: CASSLEAGTGIYEQYF; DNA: TGTGCCAGCAGCTTAGAAGCCGGGACAGGGATTTACGAGCAGTACTTC
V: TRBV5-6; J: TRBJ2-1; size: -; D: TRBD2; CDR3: CASSWTSGVYNEQFF; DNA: TGTGCCAGCAGCTGGACTAGCGGGGTCTACAATGAGCAGTTCTTC
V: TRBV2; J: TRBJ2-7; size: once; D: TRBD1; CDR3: CASVGAGQGTYEQYF; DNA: TGTGCCAGCGTAGGTGCGGGACAGGGGACCTACGAGCAGTACTTC
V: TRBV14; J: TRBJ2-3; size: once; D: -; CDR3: CASSQYTDTQYF; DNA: TGTGCCAGCAGCCAGTACACAGATACGCAGTATTTT
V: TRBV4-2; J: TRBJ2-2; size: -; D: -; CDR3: CASSQDTGAGELFF; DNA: TGTGCCAGCAGCCAAGATACGGGGGCCGGGGAGCTGTTTTTT
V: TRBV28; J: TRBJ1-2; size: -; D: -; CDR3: CASSREPYGYTF; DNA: TGTGCCAGCAGTCGGGAGCCCTATGGCTACACCTTC
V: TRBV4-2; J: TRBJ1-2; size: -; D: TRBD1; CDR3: CASSQEGGQAGYGYTF; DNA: TGTGCCAGCAGCCAAGAGGGGGGACAGGCCGGCTATGGCTACACCTTC
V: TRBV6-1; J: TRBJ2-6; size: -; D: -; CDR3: CASSEGVADSGANVLTF; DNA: TGTGCCAGCAGTGAAGGGGTCGCGGACTCTGGGGCCAACGTCCTGACTTTC
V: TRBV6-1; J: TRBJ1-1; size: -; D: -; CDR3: CASNTGIQNTEAFF; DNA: TGTGCCAGCAATACAGGGATCCAGAACACTGAAGCTTTCTTT
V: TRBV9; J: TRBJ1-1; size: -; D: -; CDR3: CASSVSGVGGTEAFF; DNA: TGTGCCAGCAGTGTAAGTGGGGTTGGTGGCACTGAAGCTTTCTTT
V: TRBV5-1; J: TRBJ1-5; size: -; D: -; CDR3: CASSLDGSNQPQHF; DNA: TGCGCCAGCAGCTTGGACGGCAGCAATCAGCCCCAGCATTTT
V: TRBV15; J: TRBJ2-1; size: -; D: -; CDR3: CATSVRRLVGEQFF; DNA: TGTGCCACCAGCGTCCGACGCCTAGTCGGTGAGCAGTTCTTC
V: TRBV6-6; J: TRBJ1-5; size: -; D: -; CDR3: CASSYSPDTSNQPQHF; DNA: TGTGCCAGCAGTTACTCTCCGGACACGAGCAATCAGCCCCAGCATTTT
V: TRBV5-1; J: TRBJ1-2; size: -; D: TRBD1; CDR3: CASSSPGQGAKGYTF; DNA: TGCGCCAGCAGTTCTCCGGGACAGGGGGCCAAAGGCTACACCTTC
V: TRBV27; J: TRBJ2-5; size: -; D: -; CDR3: CASSFRSDGETQYF; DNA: TGTGCCAGCAGTTTTCGAAGCGATGGTGAGACCCAGTACTTC
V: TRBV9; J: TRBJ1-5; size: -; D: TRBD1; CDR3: CASSAGTGVDQPQHF; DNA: TGTGCCAGCAGCGCCGGGACAGGGGTGGATCAGCCCCAGCATTTT
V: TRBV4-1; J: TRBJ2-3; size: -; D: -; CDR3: CASSQDMGARSFTDTQYF; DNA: TGCGCCAGCAGCCAAGATATGGGGGCAAGGTCTTTCACAGATACGCAGTATTTT
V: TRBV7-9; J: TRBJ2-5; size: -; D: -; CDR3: CASSLELATGTQYF; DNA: TGTGCCAGCAGCTTAGAATTAGCCACAGGGACCCAGTACTTC
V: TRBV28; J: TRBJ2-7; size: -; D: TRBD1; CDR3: CASSSGTAGEQYF; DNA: TGTGCCAGCAGCTCCGGGACAGCTGGGGAGCAGTACTTC
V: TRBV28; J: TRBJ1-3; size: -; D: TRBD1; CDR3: CASGRTGSGNTIYF; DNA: TGTGCCAGCGGCCGGACAGGCTCTGGAAACACCATATATTTT
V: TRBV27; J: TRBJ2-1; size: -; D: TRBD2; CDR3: CASSLRREGLEQFF; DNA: TGTGCCAGCAGTTTACGACGGGAGGGCCTAGAGCAGTTCTTC
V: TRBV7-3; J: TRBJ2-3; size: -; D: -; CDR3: CASSPKQGLSSTDTQYF; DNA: TGTGCCAGCAGCCCCAAGCAGGGGTTATCTAGCACAGATACGCAGTATTTT
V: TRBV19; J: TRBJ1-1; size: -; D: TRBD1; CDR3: CASSIEDFDRGQSPNTEAFF; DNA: TGTGCCAGTAGTATAGAGGATTTCGACAGGGGGCAATCCCCTAACACTGAAGCTTTCTTT
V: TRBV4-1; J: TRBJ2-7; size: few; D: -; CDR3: CASSQEGGDEQYF; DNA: TGCGCCAGCAGCCAAGAAGGAGGGGACGAGCAGTACTTC
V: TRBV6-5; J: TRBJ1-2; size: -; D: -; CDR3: CASSYLAGEDGYTF; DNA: TGTGCCAGCAGTTACCTGGCAGGGGAGGATGGCTACACCTTC
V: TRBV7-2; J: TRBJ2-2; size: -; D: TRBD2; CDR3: CAAPPRGGLGRELFF; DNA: TGTGCCGCTCCCCCCCGGGGGGGCCTAGGCCGGGAGCTGTTTTTT
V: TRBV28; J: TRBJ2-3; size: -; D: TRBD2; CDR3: CASSGAGETDTQYF; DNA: TGTGCCAGCAGTGGGGCGGGAGAAACAGATACGCAGTATTTT
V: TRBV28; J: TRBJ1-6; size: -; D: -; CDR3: CASSTGIVITNSPLHF; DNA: TGTGCCAGCAGTACCGGGATAGTCATTACTAATTCACCCCTCCACTTT
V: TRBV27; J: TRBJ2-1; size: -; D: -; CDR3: CASSASAVSYNEQFF; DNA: TGTGCCAGCAGTGCATCAGCGGTATCCTACAATGAGCAGTTCTTC
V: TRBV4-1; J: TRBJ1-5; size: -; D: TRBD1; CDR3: CASSQDIASGTGSQPQHF; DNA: TGCGCCAGCAGCCAAGATATAGCCTCCGGGACAGGGAGTCAGCCCCAGCATTTT
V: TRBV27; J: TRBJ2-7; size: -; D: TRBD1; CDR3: CASRIAGGGYEQYF; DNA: TGTGCCAGCAGAATAGCAGGGGGCGGGTACGAGCAGTACTTC
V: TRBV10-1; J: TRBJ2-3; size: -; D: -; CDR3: CASSESKKGKADTQYF; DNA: TGCGCCAGCAGTGAGTCGAAGAAGGGCAAGGCAGATACGCAGTATTTT